The present T cell receptor beta chain was sequenced within a study of CD8 T cells in Susac syndrome. General study results and limits: The study acknowledged a relatively small number of individuals in its TCR sequencing and HLA analysis.

About this clonotype itself: Its antigen is undetermined.

Random-hexamer reverse transcription was applied to about 0.5 to 1 ug RNA. Multiplex immunoSEQ PCR targeted 54 Vbeta and 13 Jbeta TCR beta segments. TCRdb independently ran MiXCR on the immunoSEQ multiplex PCR reads; one entry per CDR3 protein. The sample has some 120,000 distinct CDR3 sequences, around 94% seen once. TCR beta from blood CD8+ and CD4+ T cells was sequenced. The CD8+ and CD4+ T cells were isolated magnetically using a negative isolation approach, whereas the TEMRA cells were enriched by FACS. Germline V gives CDR1 DFQATT, CDR2 SNEGSKA (reference sequence). This CDR3 has 15 amino acids. The junction had 8 bases not matched to a gene; V was cut back by 1 base and J by 5 bases.

Sequenced sample: CD4+ T cells from PBMCs. The chain links TRBV20-1 to TRBJ2-7; 10 positions agree with TRBD1. This clonotype was sampled from a human donor in good health. CDR3 bases: TGCAGTGCTAGAGGAGGAGACAGGGGGCAAAACGAGCAGTACTTC. It translates to CSARGGDRGQNEQYF.